Listed here is a single TCR beta chain. The CDR3 has 16 amino acids. Germline V lookup: CDR1 SGHRS, CDR2 YFSETQ. V was clipped by 0 bases and J by 0 bases, with 11 bases between them. This entry belongs to a study of blood T cell repertoires in COVID-19. About the study: Sources were T cells, B-cell-depleted T cells, or PBMCs; the material itself was cDNA or gDNA.

The authors' processing: Amplifying reference gene primers gave estimates of nucleated cell counts. Clones were sequenced by immunoSEQ multiplex PCR, and TCRdb holds only the in-frame ones, with some missing. For V, J and clone size, that table is used; D and trimming come from the DNA. The data contain 210,000 or so clones, roughly 82% of them seen just once; the ten biggest clones take up less than 15%. Sequenced: peripheral blood. The TCR sequence derives from a woman aged 40 to 55 with acute or convalescent COVID-19. The V call is TRBV5-1, the J call TRBJ2-3; possibly TRBD1 for D (6 bases). This chain's CDR3 is CASSLVPQGSTDTQYF. CDR3 in DNA: TGCGCCAGCAGCTTGGTCCCACAGGGTAGCACAGATACGCAGTATTTT.